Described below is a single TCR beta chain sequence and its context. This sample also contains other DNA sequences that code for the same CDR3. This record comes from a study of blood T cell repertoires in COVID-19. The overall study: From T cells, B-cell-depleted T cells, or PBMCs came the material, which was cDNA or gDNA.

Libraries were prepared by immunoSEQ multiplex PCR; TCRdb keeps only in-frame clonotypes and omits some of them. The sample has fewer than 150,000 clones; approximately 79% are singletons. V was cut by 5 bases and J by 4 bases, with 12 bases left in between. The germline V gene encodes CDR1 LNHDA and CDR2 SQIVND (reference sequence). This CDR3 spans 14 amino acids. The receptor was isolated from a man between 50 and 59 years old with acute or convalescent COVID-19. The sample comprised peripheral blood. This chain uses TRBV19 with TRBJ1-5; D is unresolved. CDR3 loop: CASSSGGLNQPQHF. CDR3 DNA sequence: TGTGCCAGTAGTTCGGGCGGGTTAAATCAGCCCCAGCATTTT.